Below, 19 T cell receptor beta chains from the same sample are listed, as sequenced in a study of OX40 agonist ivuxolimab in advanced cancers. Libraries were prepared by immunoSEQ multiplex PCR; TCRdb keeps only in-frame clonotypes and omits some of them. The data show about 18,000 clones, just over 70% seen once. Material: CD4+ or CD8+ T cells sorted from blood, obtained in a trial of the OX40 agonist ivuxolimab. These receptors originate from an adult with an advanced solid tumor such as melanoma, head and neck, liver or kidney cancer.

In regard to this clone: This CDR3 is also generated by other DNA sequences in the sample. J is TRBJ2-1 and V is TRBV30; D uncertain. Trimming left V 0 bases short and J 6 bases short, with 9 bases between. Germline assignment: CDR1 GTSNPN and CDR2 SVGIG (reference sequence). The CDR3 contains 13 residues. The CDR3 protein is CAWSVGVGNEQFF. The CDR3 region has the DNA TGTGCCTGGAGTGTAGGAGTGGGCAATGAGCAGTTCTTC.

V is TRBV5-4 and J is TRBJ2-1; either TRBD1 or TRBD2 may supply D (5 bases each). CDR1 is SGHNT and CDR2 is YYREEE in the germline V gene (reference sequence). With 1 base removed from V and 4 bases from J, the gap between germline ends came to 9 bases. This CDR3 is 14 amino acids long. CDR3 in amino acids: CASSLWGSYNEQFF. The CDR3 coding sequence is TGTGCCAGCAGCTTGTGGGGGAGTTACAATGAGCAGTTCTTC. The full variable domain, its missing parts supplied by reference TRBV5-4 and TRBJ2-1, is ETGVTQSPTHLIKTRGQQVTLRCSSQSGHNTVSWYQQALGQGPQFIFQYYREEENGRGNFPPRFSGLQFPNYSSELNVNALELDDSALYLCASSLWGSYNEQFFGPGTRLTVL.

This chain connects TRBV5-6 to TRBJ2-7, with 7 bases aligning to TRBD1. With V trimmed by 2 bases and J by 3 bases, 5 bases remained unmatched. The CDR3 is made up of 14 amino acids. Germline CDR1 SGHDT, CDR2 YYEEEE. As DNA, the CDR3 is TGTGCCAGCAGCTTCGAGGGACAGATCTACGAGCAGTACTTC. Translated, it gives CASSFEGQIYEQYF.

Details on this clone: Since a much larger clone is just one base distant, this may be a read error. This sample also contains other DNA sequences that code for the same CDR3. V usage is TRBV27 and J usage is TRBJ1-2; D possibly corresponds to TRBD1 (5 bases). V lost 6 bases to trimming and J lost 4 bases, with 18 bases between them. The CDR3 length is 15 residues. Germline V gene data show CDR1 as MNHEY and CDR2 as SMNVEV (reference sequence). CDR3 protein: CASSSTRGRLYGYTF. CDR3 nucleotide sequence: TGTGCCAGCAGCTCCACGCGGGGCCGACTCTATGGCTACACCTTC.

This rearrangement joins TRBV28 to TRBJ1-1; D is ambiguous. V lost 2 bases and J lost 3, with 13 bases in between. Germline-derived CDR1 and CDR2 are MDHEN and SYDVKM. This CDR3 region has 15 residues. CDR3 nucleotide sequence: TGTGCCAGCAGTTTAACAGCCTCTGGGGACACTGAAGCTTTCTTT. This translates into CASSLTASGDTEAFF.

This clone has only one observation. The chain links TRBV6-5 to TRBJ1-1; the D is unclear. V lost 2 bases, J lost 0 bases, and 4 bases lay in between. The germline V gene encodes CDR1 MNHEY and CDR2 SVGAGI. The CDR3 is 13 amino acids. CDR3 sequence (DNA): TGTGCCAGCAGTTACGTCGTGAACACTGAAGCTTTCTTT. This encodes CASSYVVNTEAFF.

This clone was counted a single time. The chain recombines TRBV6-1 with TRBJ2-7; 9 bases map to TRBD1. This CDR3 has 13 amino acids. The trim removed 8 bases at V and 5 bases at J, leaving 7 bases unmatched. Per the germline V gene, CDR1 is MNHNS and CDR2 is SASEGT. DNA for the CDR3: TGTGCCAGCGAGGAGGGACAGGGTAACGAGCAGTACTTC. This sequence encodes CASEEGQGNEQYF.

This chain uses TRBV4-1 with TRBJ2-7; 7 positions match TRBD2. This CDR3 contains 15 residues. V was clipped by 4 bases and J by 3 bases; unmatched bases: 9. Per the germline V gene, CDR1 is MGHRA and CDR2 is YSYEKL. The CDR3, as DNA: TGCGCCAGCAGCCCTGGAACTAGCGTAGTCTACGAGCAGTACTTC. It is translated as CASSPGTSVVYEQYF.

This clone is categorized as medium-sized. The chain employs TRBV7-7 and TRBJ2-3; 7 bases map to TRBD2. Germline assignment: CDR1 SSHAT and CDR2 FNYEAQ (reference sequence). V shed 3 bases and J 3 bases; nucleotides not matched to a gene: 6. The CDR3 contains 15 residues. The CDR3 is CASSFGLGETDTQYF. The DNA of the CDR3 is TGTGCCAGCAGCTTCGGACTAGGGGAAACAGATACGCAGTATTTT. Using reference TRBV7-7 and TRBJ2-3 for the parts outside the CDR3, the full variable domain is GAGVSQSPRYKVTKRGQDVTLRCDPISSHATLYWYQQALGQGPEFLTYFNYEAQPDKSGLPSDRFSAERPEGSISTLTIQRTEQRDSAMYRCASSFGLGETDTQYFGPGTRLTVL.

This chain links TRBV10-3 with TRBJ2-2; the D is unclear. The germline V gene encodes CDR1 ENHRY and CDR2 SYGVKD. The CDR3 contains 17 residues. Trimming pared 3 bases from V and 1 base from J, leaving 15 bases between. CDR3 bases: TGTGCCATCAGTGACCCACACGAACCGGGGAACACCGGGGAGCTGTTTTTT. This encodes CAISDPHEPGNTGELFF.

This clone ranks as medium-sized. The genes are TRBV6-6 and TRBJ1-5, with TRBD1 matching over 7 bases. The CDR3 is made up of 16 amino acids. CDR1 and CDR2 from the germline V gene are MNHNY and SVGAGI (reference sequence). V lost 2 bases to trimming and J lost 7 bases; unmatched junction nucleotides: 11. For the CDR3, the DNA is TGTGCCAGCAGTTACCTGCCGGGCAGGGGGGACCAGCCCCAGCATTTT. Translation gives CASSYLPGRGDQPQHF.

The CDR3 protein is CASRSGTSGLGLVYEQYF. CDR3 bases: TGTGCCAGCAGATCCGGGACTAGCGGTTTGGGATTGGTTTACGAGCAGTACTTC. This rearrangement joins TRBV7-2 to TRBJ2-7; 11 bases map to TRBD2. This CDR3 has 18 residues. V gave up 6 bases and J gave up 4 bases; unmatched junction bases: 17. Germline V lookup: CDR1 SGHTA, CDR2 FQGNSA.

This clone was counted a few times. V is TRBV2 and J is TRBJ1-5, with D uncertain. This CDR3 is built from 11 residues. V was pared by 6 bases and J by 2 bases, with 2 bases between. The germline gives CDR1 SNHLY, CDR2 FYNNEI. CDR3 protein: CASSRNQPQHF. In nucleotides, the CDR3 is TGTGCCAGCAGCCGCAATCAGCCCCAGCATTTT.

This clone occurred once. The same CDR3 arises from other DNA sequences in this sample as well. The CDR3 DNA is TGCGCCAGCAGCCAAGGCCAGGGAGGCAATCAGCCCCAGCATTTT. This sequence encodes CASSQGQGGNQPQHF. V is TRBV4-1 and J is TRBJ1-5, with a possible D match to TRBD1 (5 bases). Germline assignment: CDR1 MGHRA and CDR2 YSYEKL. With 1 base removed from V and 2 bases from J, the gap between germline ends came to 9 bases. The CDR3 contains 15 residues.

The V and J genes are TRBV7-3 and TRBJ2-7, with TRBD2 matching 8 bases. V trimming: 4 bases; J trimming: 3 bases; junction bases outside the gene matches: 5. The CDR3 loop spans 14 amino acids. Germline CDR1 and CDR2: SGHTA and FQGTGA. The CDR3 sequence: CASSSERENYEQYF. The CDR3 DNA sequence: TGTGCCAGCAGCTCAGAGCGGGAGAACTACGAGCAGTACTTC.

V usage is TRBV4-3 and J usage is TRBJ1-1; D remains ambiguous. CDR3 length: 15 amino acids. Germline V gene data show CDR1 as LGHNA and CDR2 as YSLEER. V shed 0 bases and J shed 6 bases, with 14 bases lying between them. The CDR3 nucleotides are TGCGCCAGCAGCCAAGAAATAAGGATAACGCCTGAAGCTTTCTTT. The encoded protein is CASSQEIRITPEAFF.

The V and J genes are TRBV20-1 and TRBJ2-7; D not certain. Trimming pared 0 bases from V and 1 base from J, leaving 1 base between. CDR1 is DFQATT, CDR2 SNEGSKA, per germline (reference sequence). The CDR3 totals 11 residues. The DNA of the CDR3 is TGCAGTGCTAGAGAATCCTACGAGCAGTACTTC. Its translation: CSARESYEQYF.

The rearrangement joins TRBV6-1 to TRBJ2-7; 9 bases line up with TRBD1. Germline CDR1 and CDR2: MNHNS and SASEGT. V lost 5 bases and J lost 5; bases outside the gene matches: 10. The CDR3 is 15 amino acids. CDR3 sequence (DNA): TGTGCCAGCAGTTCCGGGACAGGGTCGAGGGACGAGCAGTACTTC. Encoded protein: CASSSGTGSRDEQYF.

This clone showed up just a few times. The chain has TRBV28 and TRBJ2-4; D perhaps matches TRBD2 (6 bases). The germline V gene has CDR1 MDHEN and CDR2 SYDVKM. Trimming cost V 6 bases and J 8 bases, with 20 bases left between them. The CDR3 length is 15 residues. The CDR3: CASSNIGEEVDIQYF. CDR3 DNA sequence: TGTGCCAGCAGCAATATCGGGGAGGAGGTGGACATTCAGTACTTC.